The present entry profiles one T cell receptor (beta chain) with its context. This clone was counted ten times or more. Its antigen specificity is not known. No much larger clonotype is one base removed from it; base qualities were not supplied. Additional DNA sequences in this sample encode the identical CDR3. The donors were healthy, HIV-negative adults with no recently reported acute infections or vaccinations. Only Caucasian adults living in Nashville, Tennessee, USA were represented among the donors. CD4+ T cells were enriched through magnetic negative selection, after which naive cells were positively selected on CD45RA and the remaining negative fraction served as the memory subset. Blood was collected by leukapheresis, and PBMCs were isolated by Ficoll-Histopaque density gradient centrifugation and then cryopreserved in liquid nitrogen vapor phase. Analytical flow cytometry was used to check the purity and quantity of each magnetically sorted T cell population. Genomic DNA was isolated from every sorted fraction and measured by UV absorbance on a Nanodrop 2000c.

The data belong to a study of shared clonotypes between healthy human individuals (dated by TCRdb to about 2020). Background for the entire study: The cohort comprised two women and three men aged 18 to 49 years. Per donor, three plates each were used for CD4 naive and CD4 memory, two for CD8 naive, and one for CD8 memory. Different laboratories and diverse techniques were used to prepare libraries and sequence TCR repertoires, to increase sequencing depth and limit assay-specific biases. Each donor's leukapheresis produced roughly between roughly 0.85 and 10 billion PBMCs. The study deeply sequenced blood TCR repertoires of about five healthy adults to estimate repertoire size and the extent of clonotype sharing between individuals. Points the paper makes about the study in general: Higher generation probabilities were observed for clonotypes shared by all four sorted-subset donors than for non-shared clonotypes. The small number of donors limited the genetic and exposure-history diversity represented. Roughly 5.2% of naive CD4, 3.5% of naive CD8, 2% to 2.5% of memory CD4, and over 0.35% of memory CD8 clonotypes were shared across a few donors. Only blood was sampled, and tissue TCR repertoires likely differ from those in blood. Pairwise subsampling indicated that sequencing depth was expected to affect the degree of clonotype sharing among donors. Incomplete sequencing was indicated by rarefaction of sorted-subset datasets, despite the large sequencing depth. Naive subsets generally had larger estimated clonotype richness than memory subsets.

V gives up 2 bases and J gives up 3 bases, and the segment between their germline ends measures 4 bases. The CDR3, cysteine through phenylalanine, is 12 amino acids long. CDR3 DNA is the only sequence kept; it has 36 bases, read in frame from the first base. CDR1 SGHRS and CDR2 YFSETQ were looked up in the germline V gene. TCR CDR3 regions were amplified from genomic DNA by multiplex PCR using the deep immunoSEQ assay. For each cell subset, the extracted genomic DNA was distributed evenly across all wells of several immunoSEQ 96-well plates, and each plate served as one replicate. For sorted subsets, roughly 200 ng of genomic DNA, equivalent to around 30,000 T cell genomes, went into each replicate PCR. The purified libraries were quantified using a Qubit 3.0 fluorometer, sized with a Bioanalyzer 2100, and then quantified again using the KAPA Library Quantification kit. Each immunoSEQ 96-well plate was sequenced on its own single-read 150-cycle Illumina NextSeq 550 flow cell. As for how the authors treated the data: Because the immunoSEQ output included only junctional sequences and no quality scores, the filtering could not be the same as the filtering used for full-length reads. Sequences were annotated with PyIR, a Python wrapper for IgBLAST v1.9, and V/J genes and CDR3 were assigned using IMGT germline references. Reads with weak V/J assignments (E-value above 1e-6), missing CDR3, stop codons, out-of-frame junctions, or ambiguous translated residues were removed. A V3J clonotype was defined by an identical inferred V gene, J gene, and CDR3 amino acid sequence. The percentage overlap between two repertoires was calculated by dividing the number of shared unique clonotypes by the size of the smaller repertoire. RTK rarefaction, the Chao1 estimator, and Recon v2.1 estimates of unobserved clonotypes were used to assess repertoire richness. Generation probabilities for all TCRbeta clonotypes obtained by the gDNA method from a few donors were computed using OLGA. Not all clones reach the TCRdb copy of this immuneACCESS table, which keeps in-frame sequences only. Checked studies attribute under half of the gap to unresolved V genes and leave the rest unexplained. For V, J and clone size, that table is used; D and trimming come from the DNA. The sample table shows about 980,000 clones, and approximately 80% are seen once. The ten largest make up around 1.5% of the sample.

The sample comprised memory CD4+ T cells sorted from blood. According to the study, the label for this sample's cell subset or site signals: CD45RA-negative fraction. This clonotype originated in a man aged 18 to 29 in good health. The V and J genes are TRBV5-1 and TRBJ2-3; the D gene assignment is ambiguous. The CDR3: CASSLKTDTQYF. The bases read TGCGCCAGCAGCTTAAAAACAGATACGCAGTATTTT.